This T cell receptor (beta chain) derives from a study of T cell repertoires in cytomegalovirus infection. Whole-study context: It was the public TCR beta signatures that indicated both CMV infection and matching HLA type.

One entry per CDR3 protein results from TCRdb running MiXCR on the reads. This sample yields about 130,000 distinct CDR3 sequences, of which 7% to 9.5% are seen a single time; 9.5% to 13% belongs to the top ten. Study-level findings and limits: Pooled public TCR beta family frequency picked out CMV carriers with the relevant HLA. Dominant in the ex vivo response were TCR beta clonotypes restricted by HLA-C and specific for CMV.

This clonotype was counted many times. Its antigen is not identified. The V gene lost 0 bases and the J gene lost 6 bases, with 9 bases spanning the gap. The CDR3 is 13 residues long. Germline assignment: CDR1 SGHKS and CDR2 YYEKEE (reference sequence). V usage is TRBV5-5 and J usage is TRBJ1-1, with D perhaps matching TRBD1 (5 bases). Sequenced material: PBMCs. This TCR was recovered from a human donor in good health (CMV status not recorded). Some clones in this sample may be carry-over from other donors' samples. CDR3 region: CASSLVGGAEAFF. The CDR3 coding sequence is TGTGCCAGCAGCTTGGTGGGGGGGGCTGAAGCTTTCTTT.